One sample yielded the 12 T cell receptor beta chains listed below, sequenced in a study of shared clonotypes between healthy human individuals. The repertoire was sequenced with immunoSEQ multiplex PCR; TCRdb's copy has only in-frame clones and lacks some. The data contain 550,000 to 850,000 clones, around 67% of them seen just once; the ten biggest clones take up approximately 1.8%. The sequencing sample was made of memory CD4+ T cells sorted from blood. The subset is: CD45RA-negative fraction. These receptors came from a woman in her thirties in good health.

The gene calls are TRBV2 and TRBJ2-1; 7 bases align to TRBD2. CDR3 length: 14 residues. After removal of 8 bases from V and 8 bases from J, the junction contained 12 bases not matched to a gene. Germline V CDR1 and CDR2: SNHLY, FYNNEI. The CDR3 region is CASGREPLVDEQFF. In nucleotides, the CDR3 is TGTGCCAGCGGGCGGGAGCCCCTAGTGGATGAGCAGTTCTTC.

This chain joins TRBV14 and TRBJ1-1, with 10 bases aligning to TRBD1. Trimming removed 4 bases from V and 7 bases from J; junction bases left unmatched: 9. Germline CDR1 SGHDN, CDR2 FVKESK. The CDR3 spans 15 residues. The CDR3 sequence is CASSLGQGKGVEAFF. The DNA of the CDR3 is TGTGCCAGCAGCCTGGGACAGGGGAAGGGAGTTGAAGCTTTCTTT.

This chain connects TRBV12-5 to TRBJ2-5, with D possibly being TRBD1 (5 bases). The CDR3 is 12 amino acids. CDR1 is LGHNT and CDR2 is FRNRAP in the germline V gene. Trimming pared 6 bases from V and 4 bases from J, leaving 9 bases between. This CDR3 is CASGWQGETQYF. CDR3 DNA: TGTGCTAGTGGATGGCAGGGAGAGACCCAGTACTTC.

About this clone: Sequence at one end of the junction differs from germline and may be a read error. The chain joins TRBV18 to TRBJ1-2; D perhaps matches TRBD1 (6 bases). This CDR3 comprises 13 residues. Germline CDR1 KGHSH, CDR2 LQKENI. CDR3 nucleotide sequence: TGTGCCAGCTCGCCACAGGGACCGCGGGGCTACACCTTC. It encodes CASSPQGPRGYTF.

The chain has TRBV7-9 and TRBJ1-3; a weak D match, TRBD1 (5 bases). V gave up 5 bases and J gave up 3 bases, with 17 bases separating them. The CDR3 runs 16 residues. Germline CDR1 SEHNR, CDR2 FQNEAQ (reference sequence). The CDR3 sequence is CASSPPNRLSGNTIYF. The CDR3 coding sequence is TGTGCCAGCAGCCCCCCGAACAGGCTGAGTGGAAACACCATATATTTT.

This chain uses TRBV9 with TRBJ2-5, with D perhaps TRBD2 (6 bases). V was cut by 5 bases and J by 4 bases, with 21 bases left in between. The CDR3 contains 16 residues. The germline V gene encodes CDR1 SGDLS and CDR2 YYNGEE. This CDR3 reads CASRRRGRHKGETQYF. As DNA, the CDR3 is TGTGCCAGCAGGAGGAGGGGTCGCCATAAGGGAGAGACCCAGTACTTC.

The J gene is TRBJ1-2, the V gene TRBV2; 7 positions match TRBD1. Germline CDR1 reads SNHLY; CDR2 reads FYNNEI. The J segment lost 1 base and the V segment lost 7 bases, leaving 6 bases of the junction unmatched. This CDR3 contains 14 residues. The CDR3 loop is CASNSQGGNYGYTF. The CDR3, as DNA: TGTGCCAGCAATTCCCAGGGGGGTAACTATGGCTACACCTTC.

The chain uses TRBV6-5 and TRBJ2-1; D might be TRBD1 or TRBD2, each matching 5 bases. Germline assignment: CDR1 MNHEY and CDR2 SVGAGI. Trimming stripped 7 bases from V and 2 bases from J, with 9 bases between. The CDR3 has 13 residues. The CDR3 loop is CASTRDAYNEQFF. The CDR3 DNA reads as TGTGCCAGCACCAGGGACGCCTACAATGAGCAGTTCTTC.

The chain has TRBV28 and TRBJ2-3, with D hard to call. This CDR3 spans 12 amino acids. CDR1 is MDHEN and CDR2 is SYDVKM in the germline V gene. V was trimmed by 2 bases and J by 4 bases, leaving 4 bases between them. CDR3 coding DNA: TGTGCCAGCAGTTTAACGTCAGATACGCAGTATTTT. Encoded protein: CASSLTSDTQYF.

This clone was observed a handful of times. The chain couples TRBV7-3 to TRBJ2-2; the D gene is possibly TRBD2 (6 bases). Trimming cost V 3 bases and J 1 base, with 9 bases left between them. Looked up from germline, CDR1 is SGHTA and CDR2 is FQGTGA. The CDR3 sequence is 15 residues long. The CDR3 reads CASSFSGGNTGELFF. DNA of the CDR3: TGTGCCAGCAGCTTTAGCGGTGGGAACACCGGGGAGCTGTTTTTT.

The rearrangement joins TRBV28 to TRBJ2-7; no definite D call. V lost 3 bases and J 1 base, leaving 13 bases between the germline ends. Germline CDR1 and CDR2: MDHEN and SYDVKM. CDR3 length: 15 amino acids. CDR3 coding DNA: TGTGCCAGCAGTTTGTTTGGGCATGGTTCCTACGAGCAGTACTTC. It specifies CASSLFGHGSYEQYF.

The CDR3 region is CASSEARGLKVVNEQFF. For the CDR3, the DNA is TGTGCCAGCAGTGAAGCGAGGGGACTCAAAGTGGTCAATGAGCAGTTCTTC. V and J are TRBV25-1 and TRBJ2-1, with a weak D call TRBD2 (6 bases). V was trimmed by 2 bases and J by 6 bases, leaving 20 bases between them. Per the germline V gene, CDR1 is MGHDK and CDR2 is SYGVNS. The CDR3 consists of 17 residues.